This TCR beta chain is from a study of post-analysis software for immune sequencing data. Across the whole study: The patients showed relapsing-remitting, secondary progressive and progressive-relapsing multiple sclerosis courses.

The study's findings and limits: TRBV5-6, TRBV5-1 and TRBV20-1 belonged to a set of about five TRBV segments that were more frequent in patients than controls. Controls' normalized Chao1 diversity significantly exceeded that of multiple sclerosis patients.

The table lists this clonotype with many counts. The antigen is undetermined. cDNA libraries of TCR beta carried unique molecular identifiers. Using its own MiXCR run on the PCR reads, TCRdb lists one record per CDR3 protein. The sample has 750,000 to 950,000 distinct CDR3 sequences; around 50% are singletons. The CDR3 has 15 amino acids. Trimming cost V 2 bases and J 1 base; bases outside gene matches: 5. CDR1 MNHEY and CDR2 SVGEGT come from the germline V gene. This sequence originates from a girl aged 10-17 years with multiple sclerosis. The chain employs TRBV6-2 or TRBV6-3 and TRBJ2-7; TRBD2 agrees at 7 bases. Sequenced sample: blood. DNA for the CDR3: TGTGCCAGCAGTTACGGCGGGAGCCCATCCTACGAGCAGTACTTC. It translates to CASSYGGSPSYEQYF.